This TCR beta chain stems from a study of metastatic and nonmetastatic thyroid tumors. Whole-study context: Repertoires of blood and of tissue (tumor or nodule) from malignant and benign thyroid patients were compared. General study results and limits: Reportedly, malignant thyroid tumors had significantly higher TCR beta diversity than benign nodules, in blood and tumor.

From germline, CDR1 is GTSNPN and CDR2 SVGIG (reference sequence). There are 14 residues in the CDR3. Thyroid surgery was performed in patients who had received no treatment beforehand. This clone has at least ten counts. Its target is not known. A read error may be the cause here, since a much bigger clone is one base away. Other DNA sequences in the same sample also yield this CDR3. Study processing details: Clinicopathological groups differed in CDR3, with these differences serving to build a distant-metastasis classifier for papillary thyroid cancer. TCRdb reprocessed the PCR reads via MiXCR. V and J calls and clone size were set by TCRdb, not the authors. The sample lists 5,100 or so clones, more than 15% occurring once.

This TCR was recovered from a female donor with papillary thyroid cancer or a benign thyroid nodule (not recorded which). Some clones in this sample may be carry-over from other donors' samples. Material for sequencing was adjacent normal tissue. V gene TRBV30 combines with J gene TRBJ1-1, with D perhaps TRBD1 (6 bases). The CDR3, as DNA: TGTGCCTGGAGTCATGGAGTACAGGGTACTGAAGCTTTCTTC. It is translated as CAWSHGVQGTEAFF.